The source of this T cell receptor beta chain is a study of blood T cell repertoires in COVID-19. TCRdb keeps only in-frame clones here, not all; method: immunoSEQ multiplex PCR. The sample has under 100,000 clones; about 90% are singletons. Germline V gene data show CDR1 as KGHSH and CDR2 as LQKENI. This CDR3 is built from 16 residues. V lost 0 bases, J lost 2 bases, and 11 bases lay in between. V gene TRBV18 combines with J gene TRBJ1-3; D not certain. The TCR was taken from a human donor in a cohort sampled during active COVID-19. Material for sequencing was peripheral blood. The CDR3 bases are TGTGCCAGCTCACCACCGGGGAGGGCACCTGGAAACACCATATATTTT. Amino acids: CASSPPGRAPGNTIYF.